What follows are 4 T cell receptor beta chains derived from one specimen sequenced in a study of blood T cell repertoires in COVID-19 (dated by TCRdb to 2020 to 2021). Library preparation was by the immunoSEQ multiplex PCR assay. In its TCRdb copy, this immuneACCESS table keeps in-frame sequences only and misses some clones. Where compared with another copy, unresolved V genes explain less than half of these, and the others have no known cause. This sample gives about 140,000 clones in total; approximately 79% of them show up just once. Under 3% of the sample rests with the top ten. Sequenced sample: PBMCs or T cells enriched from blood (not recorded which). All receptors come from a woman in her forties or fifties who had recovered from COVID-19.

The CDR3 region is CASSYVRSSGNTIYF. CDR3 nucleotides: TGTGCCAGCAGTTACGTTAGAAGCTCTGGAAACACCATATATTTT. The V gene is TRBV6-2 or TRBV6-3, the J gene TRBJ1-3; no reliable D call. The germline V gene encodes CDR1 MNHEY and CDR2 SVGEGT. The CDR3 totals 15 residues. Trimming removed 2 bases from V and 0 bases from J, with 8 bases in between.

This clone was recorded only once. The chain couples TRBV7-9 to TRBJ2-1; TRBD1 agrees at 7 bases. V lost 6 bases to trimming and J lost 6 bases; unmatched junction nucleotides: 5. Per germline, CDR1 SEHNR and CDR2 FQNEAQ (reference sequence). This CDR3 region has 13 residues. CDR3 loop: CASRRDSLNEQFF. For the CDR3, the DNA is TGTGCCAGCAGACGGGACAGTCTCAATGAGCAGTTCTTC.

The chain links TRBV30 to TRBJ1-1; TRBD1 matches 8 bases. Per the germline V gene, CDR1 is GTSNPN and CDR2 is SVGIG (reference sequence). This CDR3 is 16 amino acids long. The CDR3 sequence: CAYYHPFVGQGTEAFF. In nucleotides, the CDR3 is TGTGCTTACTATCACCCTTTTGTTGGACAGGGAACTGAAGCTTTCTTT.

The V gene is TRBV19, the J gene TRBJ2-1; possible D gene TRBD1, 5 bases. V lost 1 base, J lost 8 bases, and 21 bases lay in between. Germline V CDR1 and CDR2: LNHDA, SQIVND (reference sequence). The CDR3 is made up of 17 amino acids. The CDR3 DNA sequence: TGTGCCAGTAGTATAGGGCGCCTAGGGGCAGCTAGGGATGAGCAGTTCTTC. This sequence encodes CASSIGRLGAARDEQFF.